Listed below are T cell receptor beta chains from one sample, sequenced in a study of beta chain features in type 1 diabetes. The assay was immunoSEQ multiplex PCR, and TCRdb's table has in-frame clones only and misses some. Of about 120,000 clones in the sample, less than 20% were seen once. Sequencing used central memory CD4+ T cells from blood. These receptors were collected from a man aged 25-45 years with type 1 diabetes. Each CDR3 is given with its conserved first and last residue. A D gene is named only where the DNA matches it firmly. Only some rows state a clone size, as once, few, many or a class for expanded clones.

D gene | clone size | J gene | V gene | CDR3 DNA | CDR3 protein
- | - | TRBJ2-7 | TRBV7-2 | TGTGCCAGCAGCCCACAGGTGGAGTACGAGCAGTACTTC | CASSPQVEYEQYF
- | - | TRBJ1-2 | TRBV13 | TGTGCCAGCAAGGGGAAGATGGACTATGGCTACACCTTC | CASKGKMDYGYTF
- | many | TRBJ1-5 | TRBV30 | TGTGCCTGGAGTGTATCGAGACAAGGGAATCAGCCCCAGCATTTT | CAWSVSRQGNQPQHF
TRBD2 | many | TRBJ2-3 | TRBV5-1 | TGCGCCAGCAGCTTGCCCCTTACTAGGAGCGGGGGCATTAGCACAGATACGCAGTATTTT | CASSLPLTRSGGISTDTQYF
- | few | TRBJ1-5 | TRBV7-9 | TGTGCCAGCAGCTCTATGGGCAATCAGCCCCAGCATTTT | CASSSMGNQPQHF
TRBD2 | many | TRBJ2-3 | TRBV7-2 | TGTGCCAGCAGCCCGGGACTAGTGGAGGCGGATACGCAGTATTTT | CASSPGLVEADTQYF
- | many | TRBJ1-1 | TRBV2 | TGTGCCAGCAGTGAATGGAGGAACACTGAAGCTTTCTTT | CASSEWRNTEAFF
TRBD1 | many | TRBJ2-5 | TRBV30 | TGTGCCTGGACAGGAGGACAGGGGCAAGAGACCCAGTACTTC | CAWTGGQGQETQYF
- | few | TRBJ2-5 | TRBV30 | TGTGCCTGGACAGGGGGAGGGGAGACCCAGTACTTC | CAWTGGGETQYF
- | - | TRBJ2-2 | TRBV5-4 | TGTGCCAGCAGCCCAACGGGACCGGCCGGCACCGGGGAGCTGTTTTTT | CASSPTGPAGTGELFF
TRBD1 | - | TRBJ1-2 | TRBV29-1 | TGCAGCGGTGATCGACAGGGTGGCTACACCTTC | CSGDRQGGYTF
TRBD1 | few | TRBJ1-2 | TRBV13 | TGTGCCAGCAGCCTCATGACAGGGGGAAAAGGTGGCTACACCTTC | CASSLMTGGKGGYTF
- | - | TRBJ2-1 | TRBV9 | TGTGCCAGCAGTCTCCAGGCCCTGCCGAGGAATGAGCAGTTCTTC | CASSLQALPRNEQFF
- | - | TRBJ1-5 | TRBV6-6 | TGTGCCAGCAGTACAGGGTTGCATCAGCCCCAGCATTTT | CASSTGLHQPQHF
- | few | TRBJ2-1 | TRBV4-1 | TGCGCCAGCAGCCAAGAAGGGGGACCACTTCTCTTC | CASSQEGGPLLF
- | - | TRBJ2-4 | TRBV7-2 | TGTGCCAGCAGCCCCAACACCAGGGTACGAAACATTCAGTACTTC | CASSPNTRVRNIQYF
TRBD1 | few | TRBJ1-3 | TRBV30 | TGTGCCTGGAGTCCAACAGGGGTTGGAAACACCATATATTTT | CAWSPTGVGNTIYF
TRBD1 | few | TRBJ2-3 | TRBV28 | TGTGCCAGCGAACCGGGACAGGGAACAGATACGCAGTATTTT | CASEPGQGTDTQYF
TRBD2 | - | TRBJ2-3 | TRBV6-5 | TGTGCCAGCAGCCTGATGCGGGGGGGCCCAGATACGCAGTATTTT | CASSLMRGGPDTQYF
- | - | TRBJ2-2 | TRBV7-2 | TGTGCCAGCACCTCAGGGGCCCACACCGGGGAGCTGTTTTTT | CASTSGAHTGELFF
TRBD2 | - | TRBJ2-1 | TRBV4-2 | TGTGCCAGCAGCCAAGATGCGGCGGGGGGTGCCAATGAGCAGTTCTTC | CASSQDAAGGANEQFF
- | - | TRBJ2-7 | TRBV28 | TGTGCCAGCAGTTTCACCACCCGGCGGGGCTACGAGCAGTACTTC | CASSFTTRRGYEQYF
- | - | TRBJ2-5 | TRBV2 | TGTGCCAGCTTACGGTTGTTAGAGACCCAGTACTTC | CASLRLLETQYF